A selection of T cell receptor beta chains follows, all from one sample in a study of monozygotic twins with inflammatory bowel disease. TCRdb re-called the 5' RACE reads and catalogs CDR3 proteins one per entry, DNA excluded. Across about 160,000 distinct CDR3 sequences, the top ten clones capture roughly 3% of the sample. What was sequenced was blood. The receptors here all came from a human donor with ulcerative colitis or Crohn's disease, or a healthy co-twin of an affected twin (not recorded which). CDR3s include the opening cysteine and the closing phenylalanine or tryptophan.

>TRBJ2-1|TRBV12-3/TRBV12-4
CASLEISYNEQFF
>TRBJ1-2|TRBV5-1
CASSLEAPGTLDGYTF
>TRBJ2-5|TRBV12-3/TRBV12-4
CASSLVEQTQYF
>TRBJ2-2|TRBV7-8
CASSSLAGTVNTGELFF
>TRBJ2-1|TRBV5-1
CASSLVLAGASDEQFF
>TRBJ1-1|TRBV12-3/TRBV12-4
CASSLVQGAAEAFF
>TRBJ2-1|TRBV5-1
CASAGLAGGEQFF
>TRBJ2-1|TRBV3-1
CASSEYGRASYNEQFF
>TRBJ2-7|TRBV10-3
CAISEVAGVSNYEQYF
>TRBJ2-5|TRBV12-3/TRBV12-4
CASSLALAGVETQYF
>TRBJ2-7|TRBV5-1
CASSIQGYEQYF
>TRBJ2-3|TRBV10-3
CAISGTATDTQYF
>TRBJ1-5|TRBV11-2
CASSSTLDRGYSNQPQHF
>TRBJ2-1|TRBV27
CASSLDKRSSEQFF
>TRBJ2-7|TRBV7-2
CASTLNSGSYEQYF
>TRBJ1-2|TRBV12-3/TRBV12-4
CASSGDGTEYGYTF
>TRBJ1-2|TRBV11-2
CASSLGTVNYGYTF
>TRBJ2-1|TRBV18
CASSPPSPNWAAHRDEQFF
>TRBJ2-2|TRBV7-6
CASSLLGTGASLNTGELFF
>TRBJ1-5|TRBV20-1
CSARVTVPPVGNQPQHF
>TRBJ1-6|TRBV12-3/TRBV12-4
CASSLTGTGGNSPLHF
>TRBJ2-7|TRBV18
CASSPGLAGDLEQYF
>TRBJ2-3|TRBV7-9
CASSMNRVRTDTQYF
>TRBJ2-7|TRBV29-1
CSVSARETGEQYF
>TRBJ2-4|TRBV20-1
CSARASSGAKNIQYF
>TRBJ1-2|TRBV18
CASSQTKQGDYGYTF